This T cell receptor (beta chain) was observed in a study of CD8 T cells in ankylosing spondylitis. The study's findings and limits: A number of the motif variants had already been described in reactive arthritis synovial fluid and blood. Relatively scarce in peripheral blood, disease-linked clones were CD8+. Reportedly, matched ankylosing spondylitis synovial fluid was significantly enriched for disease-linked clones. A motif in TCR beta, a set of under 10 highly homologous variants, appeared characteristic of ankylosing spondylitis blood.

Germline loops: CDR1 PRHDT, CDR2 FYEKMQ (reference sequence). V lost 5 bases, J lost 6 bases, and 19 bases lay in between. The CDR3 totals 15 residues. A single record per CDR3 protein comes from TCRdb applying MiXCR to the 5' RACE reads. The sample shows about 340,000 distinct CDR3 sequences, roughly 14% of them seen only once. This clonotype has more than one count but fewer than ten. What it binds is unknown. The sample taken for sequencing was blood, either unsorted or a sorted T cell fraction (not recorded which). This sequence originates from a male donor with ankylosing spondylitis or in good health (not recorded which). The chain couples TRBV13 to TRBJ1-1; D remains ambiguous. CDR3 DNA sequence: TGTGCCAGCAGCGCCCGTAGTATAATGATCCCTGAAGCTTTCTTT. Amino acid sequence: CASSARSIMIPEAFF.